Below, 20 T cell receptor beta chains from the same sample are listed, as sequenced in a study of T cells after yellow fever vaccination. TCRdb reanalysed the 5' RACE reads using MiXCR and keeps one entry per CDR3 protein. The data hold around 350,000 distinct CDR3 sequences, with roughly 12% observed a single time. Sequencing used PBMCs, obtained on the day of the first yellow fever vaccination. Every receptor here comes from a man aged 18 to 30 who received the YFV17D yellow fever vaccine.

The V and J genes are TRBV4-2 and TRBJ2-7; 11 bases are shared with TRBD1. V dropped 4 bases and J dropped 3; count of bases not matched to a gene: 5. The CDR3 extends over 15 amino acids. Germline V lookup: CDR1 LGHNA, CDR2 YNFKEQ. CDR3 nucleotide sequence: TGTGCCAGCAGCCCGAGGGACAGGGGGATCTACGAGCAGTACTTC. Translation gives CASSPRDRGIYEQYF.

This rearrangement joins TRBV7-9 to TRBJ1-1; 7 nucleotides agree with TRBD1. Trimming took 5 bases from V and 1 from J; bases not matched to a gene: 7. The CDR3 covers 15 residues. Germline V lookup: CDR1 SEHNR, CDR2 FQNEAQ (reference sequence). Here the CDR3 reads CASSVRQGQNTEAFF. CDR3 coding DNA: TGTGCCAGCAGCGTCCGACAGGGCCAGAACACTGAAGCTTTCTTT. Filled out from reference TRBV7-9 and TRBJ1-1, the complete variable domain reads DTGVSQNPRHKITKRGQNVTFRCDPISEHNRLYWYRQTLGQGPEFLTYFQNEAQLEKSRLLSDRFSAERPKGSFSTLEIQRTEQGDSAMYLCASSVRQGQNTEAFFGQGTRLTVV.

The chain carries TRBV27 and TRBJ1-2, with D unclear. The V and J ends lost 3 bases and 0 bases respectively, with 14 bases between them. The CDR3 spans 16 residues. Per the germline V gene, CDR1 is MNHEY and CDR2 is SMNVEV (reference sequence). This chain's CDR3 is CASSLRATAPNYGYTF. The CDR3 DNA is TGTGCCAGCAGTTTGCGGGCCACGGCCCCTAACTATGGCTACACCTTC.

This clonotype was detected a few times. The chain recombines TRBV30 with TRBJ2-3; D perhaps matches TRBD2 (5 bases). Looked up from germline, CDR1 is GTSNPN and CDR2 is SVGIG (reference sequence). The CDR3 is 16 amino acids. With 2 bases removed from V and 5 bases from J, the gap between germline ends came to 20 bases. CDR3 nucleotide sequence: TGTGCCTGGAGTCACAATAGCGTGAGCTCGGGAGATACGCAGTATTTT. Its protein is CAWSHNSVSSGDTQYF.

At least ten counts were recorded for this clonotype. This chain links TRBV20-1 with TRBJ2-3, with 9 bases matching TRBD1. The CDR3 totals 15 residues. V shed 6 bases and J 1 base; nucleotides not matched to a gene: 8. Germline V CDR1 and CDR2: DFQATT, SNEGSKA (reference sequence). This CDR3 is CSAVADRGGTDTQYF. Here the CDR3 DNA reads TGCAGTGCCGTCGCGGACAGGGGCGGCACAGATACGCAGTATTTT.

V and J are TRBV3-1 and TRBJ2-2; TRBD1 or TRBD2 may be the D gene (5 bases each). This CDR3 spans 16 amino acids. V was trimmed by 9 bases and J by 1 base, leaving 18 bases between them. CDR1 is LGHDT and CDR2 is YNNKEL in the germline V gene (reference sequence). The DNA for the CDR3 is TGTGCCAGAAGAGACACCGGGACGGGGAACACCGGGGAGCTGTTTTTT. This codes for CARRDTGTGNTGELFF.

This clonotype occurred a few times. The CDR3 here is CSARGQGAAFF. CDR3 nucleotide sequence: TGCAGTGCCCGTGGACAGGGTGCGGCTTTCTTT. The chain recombines TRBV20-1 with TRBJ1-1; 8 bases line up with TRBD1. Germline CDR1 reads DFQATT; CDR2 reads SNEGSKA (reference sequence). J was trimmed by 11 bases and V by 6 bases; bases with no gene match: 8. This CDR3 comprises 11 residues.

The V gene is TRBV4-2, the J gene TRBJ1-1; 8 bases are a match to TRBD1. In germline, CDR1 is LGHNA, CDR2 YNFKEQ. The ends lost 3 bases at V and 4 bases at J; junction bases unmatched: 4. The CDR3 runs 14 residues. The CDR3 nucleotides are TGTGCCAGCAGCCAGGCCACAGGGGGCACTGAAGCTTTCTTT. As protein: CASSQATGGTEAFF.

V is TRBV7-2 and J is TRBJ2-7; TRBD1 or TRBD2 may be the D gene (5 bases each). The germline V gene encodes CDR1 SGHTA and CDR2 FQGNSA. With 5 bases removed from V and 0 bases from J, the gap between germline ends came to 14 bases. The CDR3 is made up of 15 amino acids. Written as DNA, the CDR3 is TGTGCCAGCAGCGGTGATCGGGGCAGCTCCTACGAGCAGTACTTC. Its translation is CASSGDRGSSYEQYF.

The chain employs TRBV4-2 and TRBJ2-7; 9 bases agree with TRBD2. CDR3 length: 16 amino acids. Germline V gene data show CDR1 as LGHNA and CDR2 as YNFKEQ. J was trimmed by 2 bases and V by 0 bases; bases with no gene match: 5. For the CDR3, the DNA is TGTGCCAGCAGCCAAGATAGGGCGGGGGGGGCCTACGAGCAGTACTTC. Amino acid sequence: CASSQDRAGGAYEQYF.

This clonotype was observed a handful of times. V usage is TRBV25-1 and J usage is TRBJ1-4; 8 bases match TRBD1. CDR3 length: 15 residues. The ends lost 4 bases at V and 5 bases at J; junction bases unmatched: 6. Germline CDR1 and CDR2: MGHDK and SYGVNS. The CDR3 is CASSGQGSRNEKLFF. The CDR3 DNA follows: TGTGCCAGCAGTGGACAGGGGTCAAGAAATGAAAAACTGTTTTTT.

The CDR3 DNA sequence: TGTGCCAGCAGCTATCGGGACAGCAGGATCACCTTC. Translation gives CASSYRDSRITF. J is TRBJ1-2 and V is TRBV11-2; 7 nucleotides match TRBD1. Germline CDR1 reads SGHAT; CDR2 reads FQNNGV. The CDR3 contains 12 residues. V shed 4 bases, J shed 13 bases, and the junction held 9 bases outside the gene matches. The entire variable domain, with the rest obtained from reference TRBV11-2 and TRBJ1-2, is as follows: EAGVAQSPRYKIIEKRQSVAFWCNPISGHATLYWYQQILGQGPKLLIQFQNNGVVDDSQLPKDRFSAERLKGVDSTLKIQPAKLEDSAVYLCASSYRDSRITFGSGTRLTVV.

The chain is built from TRBV7-6 and TRBJ2-5, with D possibly matching TRBD2 (6 bases). The V and J ends lost 0 bases and 5 bases respectively, with 16 bases between them. The CDR3 is 16 amino acids. CDR1 and CDR2 (germline): SGHVS, FNYEAQ. Written as DNA, the CDR3 is TGTGCCAGCAGCTTAGCTGCAGGGCCGGCGGGGGAGACCCAGTACTTC. Translated: CASSLAAGPAGETQYF.

The chain recombines TRBV7-3 with TRBJ1-1; no clear D. V was clipped by 1 base and J by 1 base, with 7 bases between them. The CDR3 sequence is 14 residues long. Germline-derived CDR1 and CDR2 are SGHTA and FQGTGA. The CDR3 protein is CASSLMPPNTEAFF. The DNA of the CDR3 is TGTGCCAGCAGCTTAATGCCCCCGAACACTGAAGCTTTCTTT.

This clonotype was seen a handful of times. The V and J genes are TRBV30 and TRBJ1-1; tentatively, D is TRBD1 (5 bases). CDR1 and CDR2 (germline): GTSNPN, SVGIG (reference sequence). V was cut by 3 bases and J by 5 bases, with 19 bases left in between. There are 15 residues in the CDR3. CDR3: CAWRRVSAGHTEAFF. The CDR3 nucleotides read TGTGCCTGGAGGAGGGTTTCGGCAGGGCATACTGAAGCTTTCTTT.

This clonotype has a handful of counts. This chain links TRBV6-2 or TRBV6-3 with TRBJ1-2; the D gene is possibly TRBD1 (6 bases). V was trimmed by 5 bases and J by 8 bases, leaving 15 bases between them. This CDR3 is built from 13 residues. Germline loops: CDR1 MNHEY, CDR2 SVGEGT. The CDR3 is CASSDRTPGGYTF. CDR3 nucleotide sequence: TGTGCCAGCAGTGACAGGACCCCGGGGGGCTACACCTTC.

This chain connects TRBV5-4 to TRBJ2-5; tentatively, D is TRBD2 (6 bases). The ends were cut back, 8 bases at V and 2 bases at J, with 7 bases in the middle. Germline V gives CDR1 SGHNT, CDR2 YYREEE (reference sequence). The CDR3 is 11 residues long. CDR3 residues: CAREGQETQYF. Written as DNA, the CDR3 is TGTGCCAGGGAGGGACAAGAGACCCAGTACTTC.

A remark on this clonotype: At one boundary the junction diverges from the germline segment, which might be a read error. CDR3 DNA: TGCGCCAGCAGCTTGGTACTCGGGACAGGGTACAGTGAGCAGTTCTTC. Protein: CASSLVLGTGYSEQFF. J is TRBJ2-1 and V is TRBV5-1; 9 bases line up with TRBD1. CDR3 size: 16 residues. The germline V gene has CDR1 SGHRS and CDR2 YFSETQ.

The chain couples TRBV7-9 to TRBJ2-1; no definite D call. With 6 bases removed from V and 10 bases from J, the gap between germline ends came to 10 bases. The CDR3 loop spans 11 amino acids. Germline CDR1 is SEHNR and CDR2 is FQNEAQ (reference sequence). The CDR3 coding sequence is TGTGCCAGCAGAGCAAGCCACGAGCAGTTCTTC. Residues: CASRASHEQFF. The complete variable domain, with remaining parts taken from reference TRBV7-9 and TRBJ2-1, reads DTGVSQNPRHKITKRGQNVTFRCDPISEHNRLYWYRQTLGQGPEFLTYFQNEAQLEKSRLLSDRFSAERPKGSFSTLEIQRTEQGDSAMYLCASRASHEQFFGPGTRLTVL.

This clonotype was seen more than once but under ten times. This chain links TRBV10-3 with TRBJ1-6; D not resolved. The CDR3 has 14 residues. Germline CDR1 reads ENHRY; CDR2 reads SYGVKD. V lost 0 bases to trimming and J lost 11 bases, with 11 bases between them. The CDR3 sequence is CAISESEGWAPLHF. Here the CDR3 DNA reads TGTGCCATCAGTGAGTCAGAGGGTTGGGCACCCCTCCACTTT.